The 15 T cell receptor beta chains below all came from one sample that was sequenced in a study of blood T cell repertoires in COVID-19. Libraries were prepared by immunoSEQ multiplex PCR; TCRdb keeps only in-frame clonotypes and omits some of them. The sample shows approximately 210,000 clones, about 91% of them seen only once. The specimen sequenced was peripheral blood. The source is a woman aged 40 to 49 with acute or convalescent COVID-19.

The chain has TRBV24-1 and TRBJ2-5; 10 positions match TRBD2. V dropped 3 bases and J dropped 6; count of bases not matched to a gene: 6. Germline CDR1 reads KGHDR; CDR2 reads SFDVKD. CDR3 length: 15 amino acids. The CDR3 loop is CATSDRSGGAKTQYF. The CDR3 bases are TGTGCCACCAGTGATCGGAGCGGGGGGGCCAAGACCCAGTACTTC.

The J gene is TRBJ1-2, the V gene TRBV7-9, with D possibly being TRBD1 (5 bases). Germline V gene sequence: CDR1 SEHNR, CDR2 FQNEAQ (reference sequence). V shed 3 bases and J shed 6 bases, with 8 bases lying between them. The CDR3 has 12 residues. CDR3 DNA: TGTGCCAGCAGCTTGGGGACTGATGGCTACACCTTC. Translated, it gives CASSLGTDGYTF.

This clone occurred once. V usage is TRBV29-1 and J usage is TRBJ2-4, with D possibly being TRBD2 (5 bases). Deletions cut 5 bases from V and 9 bases from J, with 23 bases between. The CDR3 has 15 amino acids. The germline V gene encodes CDR1 SQVTM and CDR2 ANQGSEA. CDR3 sequence: CSVKSAFRTEGIQYF. CDR3 in DNA: TGCAGCGTTAAAAGCGCTTTTCGGACTGAAGGCATTCAGTACTTC.

This clone has a handful of counts. The genes are TRBV6-2 or TRBV6-3 and TRBJ1-6; 8 bases match TRBD1. Germline V CDR1 and CDR2: MNHEY, SVGEGT. CDR3 size: 14 residues. V gave up 6 bases and J gave up 10 bases; unmatched junction bases: 8. The CDR3 DNA reads as TGTGCCAGCAGCCCGGACAGGGTTCTCTCACCCCTCCACTTT. Translating it yields CASSPDRVLSPLHF.

The genes are TRBV2 and TRBJ1-2; D gene uncertain. The length of the CDR3 is 13 residues. Germline-derived CDR1 and CDR2 are SNHLY and FYNNEI. The V end lost 2 bases, the J end lost 4 bases, and 8 bases lay between the germline ends. This CDR3 is CASSESPLYGYTF. CDR3 bases: TGTGCCAGCAGTGAAAGCCCCCTCTATGGCTACACCTTC. The entire variable domain, with the rest obtained from reference TRBV2 and TRBJ1-2, is as follows: EPEVTQTPSHQVTQMGQEVILRCVPISNHLYFYWYRQILGQKVEFLVSFYNNEISEKSEIFDDQFSVERPDGSNFTLKIRSTKLEDSAMYFCASSESPLYGYTFGSGTRLTVV.

Only one count was recorded for this clone. The V and J genes are TRBV27 and TRBJ1-1; no definite D call. Germline V CDR1 and CDR2: MNHEY, SMNVEV (reference sequence). The CDR3 runs 12 residues. The V gene lost 6 bases and the J gene lost 6 bases, with 11 bases spanning the gap. The CDR3 sequence: CASSLGGSEAFF. The CDR3 region has the DNA TGTGCCAGCAGCTTAGGTGGCTCTGAAGCTTTCTTT.

J is TRBJ1-2 and V is TRBV29-1; D possibly corresponds to TRBD1 (5 bases). Trimming removed 0 bases at V and 8 bases at J, with 10 bases between. The CDR3 spans 12 residues. Per germline, CDR1 SQVTM and CDR2 ANQGSEA. The CDR3: CSVEDAGHGYTF. CDR3 DNA: TGCAGCGTTGAAGATGCAGGGCACGGCTACACCTTC.

The CDR3 DNA sequence: TGTGCCAGTAGGGGGCAGGGTAAGGAAAAACTGTTTTTT. This translates into CASRGQGKEKLFF. This rearrangement joins TRBV19 to TRBJ1-4; a possible D gene is TRBD1 (5 bases). The V gene lost 6 bases and the J gene lost 8 bases, with 13 bases spanning the gap. CDR3 length: 13 amino acids. Germline loops: CDR1 LNHDA, CDR2 SQIVND (reference sequence).

The DNA of the CDR3 is TGTGCCAGCAGTTCTGACAGAGTTAACTATGGCTACACCTTC. Translating it yields CASSSDRVNYGYTF. The chain is built from TRBV27 and TRBJ1-2; tentative D call: TRBD1 (5 bases). Trimming cost V 4 bases and J 1 base, with 10 bases left between them. The V gene's germline CDR1 is MNHEY and CDR2 SMNVEV (reference sequence). The CDR3 runs to 14 residues.

The V and J genes are TRBV6-2 or TRBV6-3 and TRBJ2-1, with D possibly matching TRBD1 (6 bases). Germline CDR1 MNHEY, CDR2 SVGEGT. V was trimmed by 2 bases and J by 0 bases, leaving 17 bases between them. The CDR3 is 18 residues long. This chain's CDR3 is CASSYLPGRGHSYNEQFF. In DNA, the CDR3 is TGTGCCAGCAGTTACCTCCCGGGCAGGGGACACTCCTACAATGAGCAGTTCTTC.

This chain uses TRBV7-2 with TRBJ1-5; no clear D gene. Trimming took off 5 bases at V and 0 bases at J, with 11 bases between the two ends. CDR1 and CDR2 (germline): SGHTA, FQGNSA. This CDR3 is built from 15 residues. CDR3 in amino acids: CASSPGPYSNQPQHF. CDR3 bases: TGTGCCAGCAGCCCTGGCCCATATAGCAATCAGCCCCAGCATTTT.

CDR3 residues: CAWSSTSGGPADTQYF. The CDR3, as DNA: TGTGCCTGGAGTTCTACTAGCGGGGGCCCCGCAGATACGCAGTATTTT. This sequence joins TRBV30 and TRBJ2-3, with 11 bases aligning to TRBD2. V dropped 2 bases and J dropped 4; count of bases not matched to a gene: 8. The CDR3 loop spans 16 amino acids. From germline, CDR1 is GTSNPN and CDR2 SVGIG (reference sequence).

The count of this clone is one. This rearrangement joins TRBV5-4 to TRBJ2-6, with 7 bases identical to TRBD2. Looked up from germline, CDR1 is SGHNT and CDR2 is YYREEE (reference sequence). With V trimmed by 3 bases and J by 2 bases, 14 bases remained unmatched. This CDR3 has 19 amino acids. CDR3 loop: CASSYLGRAGQTGANVLTF. The CDR3 bases are TGTGCCAGCAGCTACTTGGGGAGGGCAGGGCAGACTGGGGCCAACGTCCTGACTTTC.

The chain employs TRBV24-1 and TRBJ1-1; D unresolved. The CDR3 spans 14 residues. In germline, CDR1 is KGHDR, CDR2 SFDVKD. Trimming stripped 9 bases from V and 3 bases from J, with 16 bases between. As DNA, the CDR3 is TGTGCCACCTCGAAGGGAGCATGGGACACTGAAGCTTTCTTT. Amino acid sequence: CATSKGAWDTEAFF.

The chain couples TRBV4-1 to TRBJ1-1; TRBD1 aligns across 8 bases. V lost 4 bases to trimming and J lost 5 bases; unmatched junction nucleotides: 15. Germline CDR1 and CDR2: MGHRA and YSYEKL. The CDR3 has 17 residues. The CDR3, as DNA: TGCGCCAGCAGCCCAGTACAGGCCAGGGGGCTCTTTACTGAAGCTTTCTTT. Encoded protein: CASSPVQARGLFTEAFF.